The T cell receptor (beta chain) described here comes from a study of post-analysis software for immune sequencing data. Findings of the study overall: Patients had higher frequencies than controls of roughly five TRBV segments, including TRBV5-6, TRBV5-1 and TRBV20-1.

The germline V gene encodes CDR1 MNHEY and CDR2 SVGEGT. Trimming removed 4 bases from V and 6 bases from J; junction bases left unmatched: 14. The CDR3 consists of 17 residues. Every TCR beta cDNA library bore unique molecular identifiers. TCRdb itself ran the PCR reads through MiXCR, one entry per CDR3 protein. This table has around 700,000 distinct CDR3 sequences, approximately 60% appearing once. Note on this clonotype: Its antigen is not known.

The sequence was obtained from a girl aged 2 to 10 with multiple sclerosis. Material for sequencing was blood. This chain uses TRBV6-2 or TRBV6-3 with TRBJ2-1; 8 bases match TRBD1. CDR3 in amino acids: CASSLGSTSGGCNEQFF. In DNA form, the CDR3 reads TGTGCCAGCAGTTTGGGCTCAACGTCAGGGGGCTGCAATGAGCAGTTCTTC.